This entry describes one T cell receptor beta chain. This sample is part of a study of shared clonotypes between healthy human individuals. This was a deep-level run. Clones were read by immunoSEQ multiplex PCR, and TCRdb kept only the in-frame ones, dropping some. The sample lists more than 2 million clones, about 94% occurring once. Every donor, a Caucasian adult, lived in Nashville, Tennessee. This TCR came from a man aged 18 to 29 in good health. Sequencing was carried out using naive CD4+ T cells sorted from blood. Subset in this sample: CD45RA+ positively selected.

In DNA form, the CDR3 reads TGCGCCAGCTCCCCCGGGGGGACAGGGTACGCCTATGGCTACACCTTC. The encoded protein is CASSPGGTGYAYGYTF. The V and J genes are TRBV5-1 and TRBJ1-2; 9 nucleotides line up with TRBD1. The CDR3 runs 16 residues. The ends lost 7 bases at V and 4 bases at J; junction bases unmatched: 14. The V gene's germline CDR1 is SGHRS and CDR2 YFSETQ.